The present T cell receptor beta chain was sequenced within a study of blood T cell repertoires in COVID-19. Across the whole study: Spain, Italy and the United States supplied samples that represented acute and convalescent COVID-19. PBMCs, B-cell-depleted T cells, or T cells were the source of the cDNA or gDNA that made up the material.

The Seattle patients joined while their infection was active and were tracked longitudinally afterward. Germline CDR1 reads MGHRA; CDR2 reads YSYEKL. Trimming took 6 bases from V and 4 from J, leaving 7 bases between them. CDR3 size: 12 residues. Original processing methods: Estimated nucleated cell counts came from reference gene primer amplification. Clones were sequenced by immunoSEQ multiplex PCR, and TCRdb holds only the in-frame ones, with some missing. That table supplies the V and J calls and clone size; D and trimming were determined from the DNA. The sample consists of some 200,000 clones, around 80% of them appearing once.

This TCR came from an older woman with COVID-19, enrolled during active disease. Sequenced material: peripheral blood. The chain combines TRBV4-1 with TRBJ2-1; TRBD2 is a possible D gene (6 bases). CDR3 amino acids: CASSGGYNEQFF. For the CDR3, the DNA is TGCGCCAGCAGTGGAGGGTACAATGAGCAGTTCTTC.